Listed below are T cell receptor beta chains from one sample, sequenced in a study of beta chain features in type 1 diabetes. Assay used: immunoSEQ multiplex PCR; TCRdb lists only in-frame clones, some missing. The table includes around 350,000 clones, over 9.5% detected once. Sequencing input: naive CD4+ T cells from blood. These receptors came from a man aged 18 to 29 in good health. CDR3s include the opening cysteine and the closing phenylalanine or tryptophan. A D gene is named only where the DNA matches it firmly. Clone size appears in some rows only: once, few, many, or a class for an expanded clone.

cdr3_aa cdr3_nt j_call d_call v_call clone_size
CASSSTVIYEQYF TGCGCCAGCAGCTCGACAGTGATCTACGAGCAGTACTTC TRBJ2-7 - TRBV5-1 few
CASSITTTGGGDTQYF TGTGCCAGTAGTATTACCACGACAGGGGGCGGAGATACGCAGTATTTT TRBJ2-3 TRBD1 TRBV19 -
CASSKGQVLNTEAFF TGTGCCAGCAGTAAAGGACAGGTCCTTAACACTGAAGCTTTCTTT TRBJ1-1 TRBD1 TRBV6-5 few
CSVGGEDTQYF TGCAGCGTTGGCGGGGAGGATACGCAGTATTTT TRBJ2-3 - TRBV29-1 many
CAISEIASGIYEQYF TGTGCCATCAGTGAGATCGCTAGCGGGATCTACGAGCAGTACTTC TRBJ2-7 TRBD2 TRBV10-3 -
CASSYSYGLAKNIQYF TGTGCCAGCAGTTACTCGTACGGTTTAGCCAAAAACATTCAGTACTTC TRBJ2-4 - TRBV6-5 few
CASSYLGSGNEKLFF TGTGCCAGCAGTTATCTTGGTTCGGGAAACGAAAAACTGTTTTTT TRBJ1-4 - TRBV6-6 few
CASSSGQGHEQYF TGTGCCAGCAGTTCGGGACAGGGCCACGAGCAGTACTTC TRBJ2-7 TRBD1 TRBV27 few
CSVAGTSHNEQFF TGCAGCGTGGCCGGGACTAGCCACAATGAGCAGTTCTTC TRBJ2-1 TRBD2 TRBV29-1 -
CASSLKRGHSYEQYF TGTGCCAGTAGTCTAAAGCGGGGCCACTCCTACGAGCAGTACTTC TRBJ2-7 TRBD2 TRBV19 -
CASSWPNQNYGYTF TGTGCCAGCAGCTGGCCGAACCAAAACTATGGCTACACCTTC TRBJ1-2 - TRBV5-4 -
CASRSRRVYEQYF TGTGCAAGTCGCTCCCGACGGGTCTACGAGCAGTACTTC TRBJ2-7 - TRBV12-2 few
CASSSLSGNSYEQYF TGTGCCAGCAGTTCGCTCAGCGGGAACTCCTACGAGCAGTACTTC TRBJ2-7 TRBD2 TRBV6-5 -
CASSSRDSLIYGYTF TGTGCCAGCAGCTCCCGGGACAGCCTCATCTATGGCTACACCTTC TRBJ1-2 TRBD1 TRBV6-6 -
CASSQSTSGSNEQFF TGTGCCAGCAGCCAAAGCACTAGCGGGAGTAATGAGCAGTTCTTC TRBJ2-1 TRBD2 TRBV9 few
CASSSHGPGQNSNQPQHF TGTGCCAGCAGCTCCCACGGGCCGGGACAGAATAGCAATCAGCCCCAGCATTTT TRBJ1-5 TRBD1 TRBV7-2 -
CATSRVRQGGGYTF TGTGCCACCAGCAGAGTCCGGCAGGGCGGTGGCTACACCTTC TRBJ1-2 - TRBV15 -
CASSETSGRAGEQYF TGTGCCAGCAGCGAAACTAGCGGGAGGGCCGGCGAGCAGTACTTC TRBJ2-7 TRBD2 TRBV2 -
CSVEEPFRDRVPYEQYF TGCAGCGTTGAAGAGCCATTCCGGGACAGGGTGCCCTACGAGCAGTACTTC TRBJ2-7 TRBD1 TRBV29-1 -
CASSLQGGPGTGELFF TGTGCCAGCAGCCTACAGGGGGGGCCTGGCACCGGGGAGCTGTTTTTT TRBJ2-2 - TRBV9 -
CASSQSQGLYEQYF TGCGCCAGCAGCCAGAGCCAGGGACTCTACGAGCAGTACTTC TRBJ2-7 - TRBV5-1 -
CASSLRGGTDTQYF TGCGCCAGCAGCTTGCGGGGGGGCACAGATACGCAGTATTTT TRBJ2-3 TRBD2 TRBV5-1 few
CASSFTQRYEQYF TGTGCCAGCAGTTTCACCCAGCGGTACGAGCAGTACTTC TRBJ2-7 - TRBV27 few
CASSYYRGGAGETQYF TGTGCCAGCAGTTACTACCGCGGGGGGGCCGGAGAGACCCAGTACTTC TRBJ2-5 TRBD2 TRBV6-6 few
CASSSGGQPQHF TGTGCCAGCAGCTCCGGCGGACAGCCCCAGCATTTT TRBJ1-5 - TRBV5-8 few
CQAAGPGNTIYF TGCCAAGCGGCGGGGCCTGGAAACACCATATATTTT TRBJ1-3 - TRBV29-1 -
CSVEDNQQGNGYTF TGCAGCGTTGAAGATAACCAACAGGGTAATGGCTACACCTTC TRBJ1-2 - TRBV29-1 -
CASRPGAANVLTF TGTGCCAGTCGTCCAGGGGCTGCCAACGTCCTGACTTTC TRBJ2-6 - TRBV28 few
CASSLDRGLGETQYF TGTGCCAGCAGCTTGGACAGGGGGCTCGGGGAGACCCAGTACTTC TRBJ2-5 TRBD1 TRBV7-2 -
CATSRGRAALGGAAGANVLTF TGTGCCACCAGCAGAGGTCGCGCCGCCTTGGGGGGGGCCGCGGGGGCCAACGTCCTGACTTTC TRBJ2-6 - TRBV15 -
CASSYSRGNYGYTF TGTGCCAGCAGTTACTCGCGCGGAAACTATGGCTACACCTTC TRBJ1-2 - TRBV6-5 -
CASSFVAWDEQYF TGCGCCAGCAGCTTCGTAGCGTGGGACGAGCAGTACTTC TRBJ2-7 - TRBV5-1 few
CAWSARGFYGYTF TGTGCCTGGAGCGCCAGGGGTTTTTATGGCTACACCTTC TRBJ1-2 - TRBV30 -
CASSPTGGLGYTF TGTGCCAGCAGCCCGACAGGGGGCCTTGGCTACACCTTC TRBJ1-2 TRBD1 TRBV7-2 -
CSVDTGKQYF TGCAGCGTTGACACAGGGAAGCAGTACTTC TRBJ2-7 - TRBV29-1 few
CASSLDSYNEQFF TGTGCCAGCAGCTTGGACAGCTACAATGAGCAGTTCTTC TRBJ2-1 - TRBV5-4 once
CASSSFGTYEQYF TGTGCCAGCAGTTCCTTCGGGACCTACGAGCAGTACTTC TRBJ2-7 - TRBV27 -
CSPRGESTYEQYF TGCAGCCCTCGGGGGGAGTCCACCTACGAGCAGTACTTC TRBJ2-7 TRBD2 TRBV29-1 few
CASSTDRRDRTNTGELFF TGCGCCAGCAGCACTGATCGACGGGACAGAACGAACACCGGGGAGCTGTTTTTT TRBJ2-2 TRBD1 TRBV5-1 -
CAWSVRQAFYEQYF TGTGCCTGGAGTGTGCGACAGGCGTTCTACGAGCAGTACTTC TRBJ2-7 - TRBV30 few
CASSPRTGLNEKLFF TGTGCCAGCAGCCCGAGGACAGGGCTTAATGAAAAACTGTTTTTT TRBJ1-4 TRBD1 TRBV7-8 -
CATERLGEKLFF TGTGCCACCGAACGACTAGGGGAAAAACTGTTTTTT TRBJ1-4 - TRBV15 few
CASSLGGTGYNEQFF TGCGCCAGCAGCTTGGGGGGTACAGGTTACAATGAGCAGTTCTTC TRBJ2-1 - TRBV5-1 few
CASSPSGGVHGYTF TGTGCCAGCAGCCCCTCAGGGGGCGTCCATGGCTACACCTTC TRBJ1-2 TRBD1 TRBV7-9 -
CASSPPGQKRYTEAFF TGTGCCAGCAGTCCCCCGGGACAGAAAAGATACACTGAAGCTTTCTTT TRBJ1-1 TRBD1 TRBV28 few
CASSQDGLRTGEDYEQYF TGCGCCAGCAGCCAAGATGGTTTGCGGACAGGGGAAGATTACGAGCAGTACTTC TRBJ2-7 TRBD1 TRBV4-3 few
CASSQGTGGSSNEQFF TGCGCCAGCAGCCAAGGGACAGGGGGGTCCTCCAATGAGCAGTTCTTC TRBJ2-1 TRBD1 TRBV4-1 -
CASSLSGLGVANTGELFF TGTGCCAGCAGCTTATCGGGACTAGGTGTCGCGAACACCGGGGAGCTGTTTTTT TRBJ2-2 TRBD2 TRBV11-2 -
CASSATTSGGGRETQYF TGTGCCAGCAGCGCGACGACTAGCGGGGGAGGAAGAGAGACCCAGTACTTC TRBJ2-5 TRBD2 TRBV9 few
CASSPPGQGYLRLYNEQFF TGTGCCAGCAGCCCCCCGGGACAGGGTTATTTGAGGCTCTACAATGAGCAGTTCTTC TRBJ2-1 TRBD1 TRBV9 -
CASSLYPGGGDEQYF TGTGCCAGCAGCTTATACCCTGGCGGGGGCGACGAGCAGTACTTC TRBJ2-7 - TRBV7-9 -
CATSRDKAASYEQYF TGTGCCACCAGCAGAGATAAAGCCGCCTCCTACGAGCAGTACTTC TRBJ2-7 - TRBV15 few
CASSATVESTEAFF TGTGCCAGTAGTGCAACAGTGGAATCCACTGAAGCTTTCTTT TRBJ1-1 - TRBV19 -
CASSEEFLNEQFF TGTGCCAGCAGCGAAGAGTTTCTTAATGAGCAGTTCTTC TRBJ2-1 - TRBV11-2 -
CASRGTSGANTGELFF TGTGCCAGCAGGGGGACTAGCGGAGCGAACACCGGGGAGCTGTTTTTT TRBJ2-2 TRBD2 TRBV6-6 -